This entry lists 24 T cell receptor beta chains sequenced from one sample in a study of blood T cell repertoires in COVID-19. Sequencing was performed with immunoSEQ multiplex PCR; in TCRdb, only in-frame clones are kept and a portion is missing. Among roughly 180,000 clones listed, 81% were seen once. What was sequenced was peripheral blood. These receptors were collected from a woman older than 75 with COVID-19, enrolled during active disease.

The chain employs TRBV4-1 and TRBJ2-1; 7 bases agree with TRBD1. V lost 2 bases to trimming and J lost 8 bases; unmatched junction nucleotides: 12. Germline V gives CDR1 MGHRA, CDR2 YSYEKL. This CDR3 spans 16 amino acids. This CDR3 reads CASSQNRDSGVDEQFF. For the CDR3, the DNA is TGCGCCAGCAGCCAAAACCGGGACAGTGGGGTGGATGAGCAGTTCTTC.

The DNA for the CDR3 is TGTGCCACCAGCAGGAGTCATCAGGTTCCCACAGATACGCAGTATTTT. Translation: CATSRSHQVPTDTQYF. The chain employs TRBV15 and TRBJ2-3, with no clear D. V was pared by 3 bases and J by 2 bases, with 15 bases between. Germline V CDR1 and CDR2: LNHNV, YYDKDF (reference sequence). There are 16 residues in the CDR3.

The rearrangement joins TRBV5-6 to TRBJ1-1; D is uncertain. Trimming shortened V by 0 bases and J by 1 base, and 10 bases separated the two germline ends. CDR3 length: 15 residues. The germline V gene encodes CDR1 SGHDT and CDR2 YYEEEE. The CDR3 region has the DNA TGTGCCAGCAGCTTGGGAGTTAGTCGGAACACTGAAGCTTTCTTT. Residues: CASSLGVSRNTEAFF.

The chain has TRBV11-2 and TRBJ2-7, with TRBD2 identical over 7 bases. The V segment lost 1 base and the J segment 12 bases; nucleotides outside the gene matches: 3. CDR1 is SGHAT, CDR2 FQNNGV, per germline. The CDR3 runs 11 residues. Written as DNA, the CDR3 is TGTGCCAGCAGCTTAGGGCGGGGGAGGTACTTC. Protein sequence: CASSLGRGRYF.

The J gene is TRBJ1-5, the V gene TRBV11-2; D may be TRBD1 (5 bases). V lost 4 bases, J lost 3 bases, and 13 bases lay in between. CDR1 is SGHAT, CDR2 FQNNGV, per germline. The CDR3 extends over 15 amino acids. As DNA, the CDR3 is TGTGCCAGCAGCTGCAGGGAATGGAACAATCAGCCCCAGCATTTT. Its translation: CASSCREWNNQPQHF.

J is TRBJ1-2 and V is TRBV11-1; tentative D call: TRBD1 (5 bases). The germline V gene encodes CDR1 SGHAT and CDR2 FQDESV (reference sequence). Trimming removed 2 bases from V and 2 bases from J, with 12 bases in between. The CDR3 extends over 15 amino acids. CDR3 sequence (DNA): TGTGCCAGCAGCTTATCCCGGGACTGGAACTATGGCTACACCTTC. This sequence encodes CASSLSRDWNYGYTF.

V and J are TRBV29-1 and TRBJ2-1; tentatively, D is TRBD2 (6 bases). The CDR3 extends over 10 amino acids. CDR1 is SQVTM, CDR2 ANQGSEA, per germline. The V end lost 4 bases, the J end lost 9 bases, and 7 bases lay between the germline ends. As DNA, the CDR3 is TGCAGCGTTGCGGGAGTTGAGCAGTTCTTC. Amino acids: CSVAGVEQFF.

The chain uses TRBV2 and TRBJ1-2; possibly TRBD1 for D (5 bases). This CDR3 is built from 13 residues. The germline V and J ends were trimmed by 1 base and 3 bases, with 6 bases remaining between them. Germline V gene lookup returns CDR1 SNHLY and CDR2 FYNNEI. CDR3 residues: CASSEGGDYGYTF. Here the CDR3 DNA reads TGTGCCAGCAGTGAAGGGGGCGACTATGGCTACACCTTC.

J is TRBJ1-1 and V is TRBV11-2, with D unclear. Germline V lookup: CDR1 SGHAT, CDR2 FQNNGV. This CDR3 is 13 amino acids long. Trimming left V 6 bases short and J 0 bases short, with 8 bases between. CDR3 amino acids: CASRLRMNTEAFF. CDR3 sequence (DNA): TGTGCCAGCAGGCTGAGGATGAACACTGAAGCTTTCTTT. The whole variable domain, filled in from reference TRBV11-2 and TRBJ1-1, reads EAGVAQSPRYKIIEKRQSVAFWCNPISGHATLYWYQQILGQGPKLLIQFQNNGVVDDSQLPKDRFSAERLKGVDSTLKIQPAKLEDSAVYLCASRLRMNTEAFFGQGTRLTVV.

J is TRBJ2-5 and V is TRBV11-1; 9 positions agree with TRBD1. V was clipped by 5 bases and J by 6 bases; unmatched bases: 10. The CDR3 is made up of 15 amino acids. Germline loops: CDR1 SGHAT, CDR2 FQDESV (reference sequence). CDR3 in amino acids: CASSTPGQGFQTQYF. In nucleotides, the CDR3 is TGTGCCAGCAGCACGCCGGGACAGGGATTCCAGACCCAGTACTTC.

The DNA of the CDR3 is TGTGCCACCAGTGATCGAGGGCGAACCGGGCGGGGCAGCCCTAAACACTATGGCTACACCTTC. Residues: CATSDRGRTGRGSPKHYGYTF. The chain is built from TRBV24-1 and TRBJ1-2, with TRBD1 as a possible D gene (5 bases). The CDR3 has 21 residues. Germline V gene lookup returns CDR1 KGHDR and CDR2 SFDVKD. Trimming pared 3 bases from V and 3 bases from J, leaving 31 bases between.

The rearrangement links TRBV18 to TRBJ1-2, with D possibly being TRBD1 (5 bases). V lost 1 base and J 4 bases, leaving 7 bases between the germline ends. The germline V gene encodes CDR1 KGHSH and CDR2 LQKENI. The CDR3 loop spans 13 amino acids. CDR3 in DNA: TGTGCCAGCTCACCACAGGACACCTATGGCTACACCTTC. As protein: CASSPQDTYGYTF.

The chain uses TRBV29-1 and TRBJ2-7; possibly TRBD1 for D (6 bases). This CDR3 contains 12 residues. Germline CDR1 SQVTM, CDR2 ANQGSEA. The germline V and J ends were trimmed by 0 bases and 6 bases, with 9 bases remaining between them. CDR3 loop: CSVEDRGFEQYF. Written as DNA, the CDR3 is TGCAGCGTTGAAGATAGGGGGTTCGAGCAGTACTTC.

The rearrangement uses TRBV7-8 and TRBJ1-2, with 7 positions matching TRBD1. Germline CDR1 and CDR2: SGHVS and FQNEAQ. The CDR3 extends over 16 amino acids. J was trimmed by 5 bases and V by 0 bases; bases with no gene match: 9. The CDR3 is CASSLARGPSSYGYTF. The CDR3, as DNA: TGTGCCAGCAGCTTAGCGAGGGGGCCCAGCTCTTATGGCTACACCTTC.

J is TRBJ2-5 and V is TRBV2, with TRBD2 matching 12 bases. J lost 3 bases, V lost 6 bases, and 2 bases had no gene match. In germline, CDR1 is SNHLY, CDR2 FYNNEI. The CDR3 has 14 residues. The CDR3 region has the DNA TGTGCCAGCAGCCGGACTAGCGGGGAAGAGACCCAGTACTTC. This sequence encodes CASSRTSGEETQYF.

This clone was detected only a few times. The J gene is TRBJ2-7, the V gene TRBV19; maybe TRBD1 (5 bases). CDR1 is LNHDA, CDR2 SQIVND, per germline (reference sequence). The V and J ends lost 1 base and 0 bases respectively, with 10 bases between them. The CDR3 is 15 residues long. The CDR3 is CASSIGQKSSYEQYF. The CDR3 nucleotides read TGTGCCAGTAGTATAGGACAGAAGAGCTCCTACGAGCAGTACTTC.

This clone was counted a few times. The rearrangement uses TRBV30 and TRBJ1-5; D uncertain. This CDR3 has 13 amino acids. Germline V gene data show CDR1 as GTSNPN and CDR2 as SVGIG (reference sequence). The ends were cut back, 1 base at V and 3 bases at J, with 7 bases in the middle. CDR3 DNA sequence: TGTGCCTGGAGTGGCGAAATCAATCAGCCCCAGCATTTT. It codes for CAWSGEINQPQHF.

V usage is TRBV19 and J usage is TRBJ2-5, with TRBD2 matching 8 bases. This CDR3 is 15 amino acids long. CDR1 LNHDA and CDR2 SQIVND come from the germline V gene (reference sequence). The V and J ends lost 7 bases and 1 base, in that order; junction bases with no gene match: 8. The CDR3 coding sequence is TGTGCCAGTACCCGAGGACTAGCAGTCCAAGAGACCCAGTACTTC. Encoded protein: CASTRGLAVQETQYF.

The CDR3 is CASSVGAGISYEQYF. CDR3 DNA: TGTGCCAGCAGCGTAGGTGCAGGGATCTCCTACGAGCAGTACTTC. This chain connects TRBV9 to TRBJ2-7; perhaps TRBD1 as D (5 bases). The germline V gene has CDR1 SGDLS and CDR2 YYNGEE. V was trimmed by 0 bases and J by 0 bases, leaving 10 bases between them. The CDR3 totals 15 residues.

The rearrangement uses TRBV5-8 and TRBJ2-1; 10 bases align to TRBD2. Trimming at V came to 4 bases and at J to 3 bases, leaving 7 bases not matched to a gene. Germline CDR1 SGHTS, CDR2 YDEGEE. The CDR3 is 16 residues long. Here the CDR3 reads CASSAPLAGYYNEQFF. CDR3 in DNA: TGTGCCAGCAGCGCACCACTAGCGGGGTACTACAATGAGCAGTTCTTC. Drawing the rest from reference TRBV5-8 and TRBJ2-1, the complete variable domain is EAGVTQSPTHLIKTRGQQATLRCSPISGHTSVYWYQQALGLGLQFLLWYDEGEERNRGNFPPRFSGRQFPNYSSELNVNALELEDSALYLCASSAPLAGYYNEQFFGPGTRLTVL.

The rearrangement uses TRBV7-9 and TRBJ2-2; D gene ambiguous. CDR1 is SEHNR, CDR2 FQNEAQ, per germline (reference sequence). Trimming left V 3 bases short and J 9 bases short, with 11 bases between. This CDR3 is built from 13 residues. In DNA form, the CDR3 reads TGTGCCAGCAGCTTCAACTCGCTGTGGGAGCTGTTTTTT. It codes for CASSFNSLWELFF.

The chain joins TRBV19 to TRBJ1-1; 12 nucleotides line up with TRBD1. Looked up from germline, CDR1 is LNHDA and CDR2 is SQIVND (reference sequence). The V segment lost 5 bases and the J segment 7 bases; nucleotides outside the gene matches: 8. CDR3 length: 15 amino acids. The CDR3 loop reads CASSFPGQGAGEAFF. The CDR3 DNA sequence: TGTGCCAGTAGTTTTCCGGGACAGGGGGCGGGTGAAGCTTTCTTT.

The chain uses TRBV2 and TRBJ1-5; 7 positions agree with TRBD1. J gave up 7 bases and V 6 bases, and 9 bases lay outside the gene matches. This CDR3 region has 14 residues. CDR1 is SNHLY, CDR2 FYNNEI, per germline. CDR3 amino acids: CASSPGTVSQPQHF. The CDR3 DNA reads as TGTGCCAGCAGCCCTGGGACAGTATCCCAGCCCCAGCATTTT.

The V call is TRBV19, the J call TRBJ1-2; D is possibly TRBD1 (6 bases). Germline CDR1 LNHDA, CDR2 SQIVND (reference sequence). V gave up 8 bases and J gave up 9 bases, with 19 bases separating them. The CDR3 totals 13 residues. CDR3 in DNA: TGTGCCAGTCAAAACTACAGGGATTGGAGCTACACCTTC. As protein: CASQNYRDWSYTF.